These T cell receptor beta chains were read from a single sample in a study of vaccination and CD4 T cells after COVID-19. TCRdb redid the calling of the PCR reads with MiXCR, one entry per CDR3 protein. The table lists over 10,000 distinct CDR3 sequences, under 50% of them singletons, with approximately 20% in the top ten. No antigen is known for these receptors. Sequencing used cultured CD4+ T cells from blood, obtained after SARS-CoV-2 vaccination. These receptors were taken from a human donor with COVID-19. Both conserved end residues are part of each CDR3. The D gene is left open where the match is weak. The listing skips clone size in some rows; elsewhere it reads once, few, many or a size class.

j_gene	v_gene	abundance	d_gene	CDR3aa	CDR3nt
TRBJ1-1	TRBV20-1	few	TRBD1	CSARERTGRNTEAFF	TGCAGTGCTAGAGAACGGACAGGGAGGAACACTGAAGCTTTCTTT
TRBJ2-5	TRBV7-2	-	-	CASSHRRQTGTQYF	TGTGCCAGCAGCCATAGGCGACAGACGGGGACCCAGTACTTC
TRBJ2-5	TRBV12-3/TRBV12-4	few	-	CASSLPGPKTQYF	TGTGCCAGCAGTTTACCGGGTCCAAAGACCCAGTACTTC
TRBJ1-2	TRBV6-2/TRBV6-3	few	-	CASSYFTAIGYTF	TGTGCCAGCAGTTATTTTACAGCAATTGGCTACACCTTC
TRBJ2-5	TRBV2	-	-	CASSEAPGTQYF	TGTGCCAGCAGTGAGGCCCCGGGGACCCAGTACTTC
TRBJ1-1	TRBV20-1	-	-	CSAHSSTPEAFF	TGCAGTGCCCATTCCAGCACCCCGGAAGCTTTCTTT
TRBJ1-1	TRBV19	few	-	CASSPGRTEAFF	TGTGCCAGTAGTCCTGGTCGCACTGAAGCTTTCTTT
TRBJ2-3	TRBV4-2	-	TRBD2	CASSPTGTSGGTDTQYF	TGTGCCAGCAGCCCCACCGGGACTAGCGGGGGCACAGATACGCAGTATTTT
TRBJ2-5	TRBV20-1	-	TRBD2	CSARTPVGGGYQETQYF	TGCAGTGCTAGAACTCCAGTCGGCGGGGGGTACCAAGAGACCCAGTACTTC
TRBJ1-5	TRBV2	medium-sized	-	CASRQGRASNQPQHF	TGTGCCAGCAGACAGGGTAGGGCTAGCAATCAGCCCCAGCATTTT
TRBJ1-5	TRBV20-1	few	TRBD1	CSARGTGVGQPQHF	TGCAGTGCTCGCGGGACAGGGGTTGGGCAGCCCCAGCATTTT
TRBJ2-7	TRBV19	-	-	CASSSRTAYEQYF	TGTGCCAGTAGTAGCCGGACAGCCTACGAGCAGTACTTC
TRBJ1-2	TRBV7-9	few	-	CASSSDIYYGYTF	TGTGCCAGCAGCTCGGACATTTACTATGGCTACACCTTC
TRBJ2-1	TRBV5-4	-	-	CASSLAGGGGKNEQFF	TGTGCCAGCAGCTTGGCGGGTGGTGGGGGGAAGAATGAGCAGTTCTTC
TRBJ1-2	TRBV7-9	-	-	CASSQLLRGYTF	TGTGCCAGCAGCCAACTCCTTCGTGGCTACACCTTC
TRBJ1-2	TRBV27	-	TRBD1	CASSSNRDRGGYTF	TGTGCCAGCAGTTCCAACCGGGACAGGGGCGGCTACACCTTC
TRBJ1-1	TRBV5-5	-	-	CASRRAGSEGNTEAFF	TGTGCCAGCAGGCGAGCAGGGTCCGAGGGGAACACTGAAGCTTTCTTT
TRBJ2-1	TRBV6-1	few	-	CATTRRGGTDEFF	TGTGCCACAACAAGACGGGGAGGGACAGATGAGTTCTTC
TRBJ2-3	TRBV7-2	few	-	CASSFPLNTQYF	TGTGCCAGCAGCTTTCCACTGAATACGCAGTATTTT
TRBJ2-3	TRBV7-2	few	TRBD2	CASSLVGGDTDTQYF	TGTGCCAGCAGCTTAGTCGGGGGGGACACAGATACGCAGTATTTT
TRBJ2-7	TRBV10-1	-	-	CAKPSRGAYEQYF	TGCGCCAAACCTTCCCGCGGGGCCTACGAGCAGTACTTC
TRBJ2-5	TRBV5-1	-	-	CASTLGTLETQYF	TGCGCCAGCACCCTGGGGACTTTAGAGACCCAGTACTTC
TRBJ2-2	TRBV29-1	-	-	CSVEGGGVTGELFF	TGCAGCGTTGAAGGAGGGGGGGTCACCGGGGAGCTGTTTTTT
TRBJ1-1	TRBV27	-	-	CASSSYPGTDSRRREAFF	TGTGCCAGCAGTTCATACCCGGGGACGGATTCTAGGCGGCGTGAAGCTTTCTTT
TRBJ2-3	TRBV28	few	TRBD2	CASSPAGGHTDTQYF	TGTGCCAGCAGTCCGGCGGGGGGCCACACAGATACGCAGTATTTT
TRBJ2-3	TRBV7-2	few	TRBD2	CASSLSGSSGGFTDTQYF	TGTGCCAGCAGCTTAAGTGGATCTAGCGGGGGATTCACAGATACGCAGTATTTT
TRBJ2-2	TRBV7-3	-	-	CASSPTTGELFF	TGTGCCAGCAGCCCGACCACCGGGGAGCTGTTTTTT
TRBJ2-7	TRBV20-1	-	-	CSVALGGAFYEQYF	TGCAGTGTAGCGTTAGGGGGTGCGTTTTACGAGCAGTACTTC
TRBJ1-5	TRBV20-1	medium-sized	-	CSARAPDRSNQPQHF	TGCAGTGCTAGAGCCCCTGACAGGAGCAATCAGCCCCAGCATTTT